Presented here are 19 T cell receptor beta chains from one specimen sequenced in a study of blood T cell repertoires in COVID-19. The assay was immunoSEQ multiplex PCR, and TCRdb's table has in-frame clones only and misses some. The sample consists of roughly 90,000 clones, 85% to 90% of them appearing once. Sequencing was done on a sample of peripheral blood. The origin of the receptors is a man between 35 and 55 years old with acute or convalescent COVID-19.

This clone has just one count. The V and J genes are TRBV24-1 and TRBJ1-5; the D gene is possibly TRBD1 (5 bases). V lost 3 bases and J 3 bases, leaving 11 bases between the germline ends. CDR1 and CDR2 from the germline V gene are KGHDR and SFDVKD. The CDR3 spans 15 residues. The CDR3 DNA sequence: TGTGCCACCAGTGATGGGGCCCTTGACAATCAGCCCCAGCATTTT. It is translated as CATSDGALDNQPQHF.

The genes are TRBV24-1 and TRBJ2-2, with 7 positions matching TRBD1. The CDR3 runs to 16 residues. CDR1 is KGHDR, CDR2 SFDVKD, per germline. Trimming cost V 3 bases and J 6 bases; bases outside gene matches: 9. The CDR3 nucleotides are TGTGCCACCAGTGATCAGAGGGGGCTAATGTCCGGGGAGCTGTTTTTT. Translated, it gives CATSDQRGLMSGELFF.

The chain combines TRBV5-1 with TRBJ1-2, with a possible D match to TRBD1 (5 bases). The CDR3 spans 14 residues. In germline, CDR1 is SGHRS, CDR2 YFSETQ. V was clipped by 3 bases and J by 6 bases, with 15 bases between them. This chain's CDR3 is CASSSSQPGDGYTF. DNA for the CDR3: TGCGCCAGCAGCTCAAGCCAGCCGGGGGATGGCTACACCTTC. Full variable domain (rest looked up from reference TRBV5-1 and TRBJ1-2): KAGVTQTPRYLIKTRGQQVTLSCSPISGHRSVSWYQQTPGQGLQFLFEYFSETQRNKGNFPGRFSGRQFSNSRSEMNVSTLELGDSALYLCASSSSQPGDGYTFGSGTRLTVV.

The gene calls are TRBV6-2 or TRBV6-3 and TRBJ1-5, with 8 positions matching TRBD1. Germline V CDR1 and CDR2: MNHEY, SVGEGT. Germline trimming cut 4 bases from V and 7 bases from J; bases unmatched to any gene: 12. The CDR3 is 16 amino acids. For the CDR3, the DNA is TGTGCCAGCAGTTTGGCCAGGGACAGGATTTTACAGCCCCAGCATTTT. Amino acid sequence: CASSLARDRILQPQHF.

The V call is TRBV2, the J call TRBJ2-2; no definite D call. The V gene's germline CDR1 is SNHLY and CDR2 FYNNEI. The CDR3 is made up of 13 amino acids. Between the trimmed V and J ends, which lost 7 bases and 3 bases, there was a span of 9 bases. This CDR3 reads CASKLEDTGELFF. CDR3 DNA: TGTGCCAGCAAATTAGAGGACACCGGGGAGCTGTTTTTT.

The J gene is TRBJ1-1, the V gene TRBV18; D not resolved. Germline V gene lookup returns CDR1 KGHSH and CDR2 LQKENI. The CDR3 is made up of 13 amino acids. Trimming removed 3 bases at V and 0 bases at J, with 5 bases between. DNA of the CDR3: TGTGCCAGCTCACCGGGAGTGAACACTGAAGCTTTCTTT. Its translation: CASSPGVNTEAFF.

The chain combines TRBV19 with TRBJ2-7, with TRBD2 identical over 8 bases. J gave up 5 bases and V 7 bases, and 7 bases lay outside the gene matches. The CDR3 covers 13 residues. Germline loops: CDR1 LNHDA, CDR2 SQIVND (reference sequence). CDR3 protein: CASTPGGTNEQYF. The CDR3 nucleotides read TGTGCCAGTACCCCGGGGGGGACAAACGAGCAGTACTTC.

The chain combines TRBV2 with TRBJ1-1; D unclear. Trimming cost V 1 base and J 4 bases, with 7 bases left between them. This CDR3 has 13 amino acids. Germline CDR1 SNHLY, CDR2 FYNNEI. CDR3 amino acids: CASSEGTSTEAFF. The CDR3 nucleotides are TGTGCCAGCAGTGAAGGTACTAGCACTGAAGCTTTCTTT. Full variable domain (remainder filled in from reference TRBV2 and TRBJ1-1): EPEVTQTPSHQVTQMGQEVILRCVPISNHLYFYWYRQILGQKVEFLVSFYNNEISEKSEIFDDQFSVERPDGSNFTLKIRSTKLEDSAMYFCASSEGTSTEAFFGQGTRLTVV.

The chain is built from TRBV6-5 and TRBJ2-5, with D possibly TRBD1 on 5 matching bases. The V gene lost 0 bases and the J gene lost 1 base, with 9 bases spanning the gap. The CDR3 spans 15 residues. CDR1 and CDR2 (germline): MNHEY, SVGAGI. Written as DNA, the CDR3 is TGTGCCAGCAGTTACTCCCGTCAGGGCCAAGAGACCCAGTACTTC. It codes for CASSYSRQGQETQYF.

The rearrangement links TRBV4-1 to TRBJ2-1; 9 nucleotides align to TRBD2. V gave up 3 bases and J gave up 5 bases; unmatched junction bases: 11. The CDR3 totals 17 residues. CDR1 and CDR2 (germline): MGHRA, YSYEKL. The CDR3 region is CASSHGPARLADNEQFF. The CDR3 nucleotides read TGCGCCAGCAGCCACGGCCCAGCGAGACTAGCGGACAATGAGCAGTTCTTC.

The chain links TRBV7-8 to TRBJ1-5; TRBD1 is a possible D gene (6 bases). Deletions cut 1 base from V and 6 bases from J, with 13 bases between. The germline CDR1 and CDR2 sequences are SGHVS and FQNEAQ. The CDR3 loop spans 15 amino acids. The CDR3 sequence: CASSLGPGESQPQHF. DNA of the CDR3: TGTGCCAGCAGCTTAGGGCCAGGGGAAAGTCAGCCCCAGCATTTT.

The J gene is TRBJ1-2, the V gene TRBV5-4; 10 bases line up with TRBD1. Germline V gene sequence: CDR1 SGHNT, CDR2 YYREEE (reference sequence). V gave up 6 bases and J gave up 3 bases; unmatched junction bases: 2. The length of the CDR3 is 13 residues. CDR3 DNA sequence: TGTGCCAGCACCGGGACAGGGGACTATGGCTACACCTTC. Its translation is CASTGTGDYGYTF.

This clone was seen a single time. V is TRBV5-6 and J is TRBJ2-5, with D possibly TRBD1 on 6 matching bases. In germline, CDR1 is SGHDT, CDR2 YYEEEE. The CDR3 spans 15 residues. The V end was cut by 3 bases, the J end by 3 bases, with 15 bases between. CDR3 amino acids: CASSYRDPLEETQYF. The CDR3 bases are TGTGCCAGCAGCTACAGGGATCCCTTAGAAGAGACCCAGTACTTC.

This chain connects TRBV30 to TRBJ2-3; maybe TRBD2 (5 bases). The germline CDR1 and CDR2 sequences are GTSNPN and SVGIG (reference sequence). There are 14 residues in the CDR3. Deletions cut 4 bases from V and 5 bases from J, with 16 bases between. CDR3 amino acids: CAWNERDPRDTQYF. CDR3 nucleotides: TGTGCCTGGAATGAGAGGGATCCGAGAGATACGCAGTATTTT.

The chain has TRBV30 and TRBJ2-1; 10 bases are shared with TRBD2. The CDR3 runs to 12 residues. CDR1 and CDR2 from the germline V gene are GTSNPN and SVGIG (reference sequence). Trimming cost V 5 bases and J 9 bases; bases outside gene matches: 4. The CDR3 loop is CAWGRTSGEQFF. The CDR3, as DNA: TGTGCCTGGGGGAGGACTAGCGGTGAGCAGTTCTTC.

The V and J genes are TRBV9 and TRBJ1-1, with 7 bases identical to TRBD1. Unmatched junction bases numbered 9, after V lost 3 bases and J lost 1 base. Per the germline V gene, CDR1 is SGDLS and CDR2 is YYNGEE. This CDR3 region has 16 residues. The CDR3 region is CASSATGQAQNTEAFF. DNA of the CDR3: TGTGCCAGCAGCGCCACCGGACAGGCTCAGAACACTGAAGCTTTCTTT.

For the CDR3, the DNA is TGTGCCAGCAGTGGAGGACAGGGTAATGGCTACACCTTC. Protein product: CASSGGQGNGYTF. The genes are TRBV12-3 or TRBV12-4 and TRBJ1-2; 8 bases fit TRBD1. The CDR3 contains 13 residues. Trimming at V came to 5 bases and at J to 6 bases, leaving 5 bases not matched to a gene.

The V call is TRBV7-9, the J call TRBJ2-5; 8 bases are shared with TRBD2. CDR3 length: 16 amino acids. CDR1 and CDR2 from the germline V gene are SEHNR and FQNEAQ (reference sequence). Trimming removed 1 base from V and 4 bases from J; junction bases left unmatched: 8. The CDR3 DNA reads TGTGCCAGCAGCTTAGGACGGGAGGGGACCGTAGAGACCCAGTACTTC. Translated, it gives CASSLGREGTVETQYF.

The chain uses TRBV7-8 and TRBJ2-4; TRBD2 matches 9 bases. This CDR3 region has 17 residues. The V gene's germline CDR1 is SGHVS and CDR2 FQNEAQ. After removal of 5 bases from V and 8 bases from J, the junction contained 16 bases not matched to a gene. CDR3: CASSPGASGMRGDIQYF. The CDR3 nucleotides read TGTGCCAGCAGCCCTGGGGCTAGCGGGATGAGGGGCGACATTCAGTACTTC. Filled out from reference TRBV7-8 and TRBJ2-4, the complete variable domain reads GAGVSQSPRYKVAKRGQDVALRCDPISGHVSLFWYQQALGQGPEFLTYFQNEAQLDKSGLPSDRFFAERPEGSVSTLKIQRTQQEDSAVYLCASSPGASGMRGDIQYFGAGTRLSVL.